This passage covers 12 T cell receptor beta chains from one sample sequenced in a study of cytomegalovirus exposure and HLA in healthy donors. Primers for the PCR totalled 60 Vbeta and 13 Jbeta. Using immunoSEQ multiplex PCR, the repertoire was profiled, and TCRdb retains in-frame clones only, with some absent. The sample records 100,000 to 120,000 clones, roughly 70% being singletons. Sequencing used PBMCs. The receptors derive from a woman aged 40 to 50 in good health and CMV-seropositive.

The chain couples TRBV6-1 to TRBJ1-1; D may be TRBD1 (6 bases). V was clipped by 11 bases and J by 3 bases, with 13 bases between them. This CDR3 contains 12 residues. Germline-derived CDR1 and CDR2 are MNHNS and SASEGT. CDR3 in amino acids: CAATGSYTEAFF. The DNA for the CDR3 is TGTGCCGCAACAGGGAGCTACACTGAAGCTTTCTTT.

This clone came up a few times. This sequence joins TRBV5-4 and TRBJ2-3, with 11 bases that match TRBD2. Germline V gene lookup returns CDR1 SGHNT and CDR2 YYREEE (reference sequence). The CDR3 length is 17 residues. The junction had 5 bases not matched to a gene; V was cut back by 2 bases and J by 0 bases. CDR3 DNA sequence: TGTGCCAGCAGCTTTAGCGGGAGGGAAGCTAGCACAGATACGCAGTATTTT. It yields the protein CASSFSGREASTDTQYF.

V usage is TRBV2 and J usage is TRBJ1-2, with D possibly matching TRBD1 (5 bases). V dropped 3 bases and J dropped 3 bases, with 8 bases sitting between them. Germline V lookup: CDR1 SNHLY, CDR2 FYNNEI. The CDR3 has 13 residues. In nucleotides, the CDR3 is TGTGCCAGCAGTGACAGGGTGGACTATGGCTACACCTTC. It specifies CASSDRVDYGYTF.

This chain uses TRBV7-9 with TRBJ1-1, with 11 nucleotides matching TRBD1. V was pared by 3 bases and J by 1 base, with 1 base of the junction left unmatched. Germline assignment: CDR1 SEHNR and CDR2 FQNEAQ (reference sequence). The CDR3 is made up of 15 amino acids. Here the CDR3 DNA reads TGTGCCAGCAGCTTGGGACAGGGGGAGAACACTGAAGCTTTCTTT. It yields the protein CASSLGQGENTEAFF.

The chain uses TRBV30 and TRBJ2-3, with 9 bases aligning to TRBD2. This CDR3 is built from 16 residues. Germline trimming cut 3 bases from V and 2 bases from J; bases unmatched to any gene: 9. Looked up from germline, CDR1 is GTSNPN and CDR2 is SVGIG (reference sequence). CDR3 sequence reads: CAWRAWSGGHTDTQYF. In DNA, the CDR3 is TGTGCCTGGAGGGCGTGGAGCGGGGGGCACACAGATACGCAGTATTTT.

This clone showed up just once. The chain joins TRBV5-4 to TRBJ2-5, with a possible D match to TRBD2 (6 bases). Trimming cost V 2 bases and J 6 bases, with 11 bases left between them. Per germline, CDR1 SGHNT and CDR2 YYREEE (reference sequence). The CDR3 spans 13 residues. The CDR3 is CASSFETSQTQYF. The CDR3 bases are TGTGCCAGCAGCTTCGAGACTAGTCAGACCCAGTACTTC. Based on the CDR3 plus reference TRBV5-4 and TRBJ2-5, the full variable domain is ETGVTQSPTHLIKTRGQQVTLRCSSQSGHNTVSWYQQALGQGPQFIFQYYREEENGRGNFPPRFSGLQFPNYSSELNVNALELDDSALYLCASSFETSQTQYFGPGTRLLVL.

The rearrangement joins TRBV19 to TRBJ2-2; 9 bases fit TRBD1. This CDR3 spans 13 amino acids. Unmatched junction bases numbered 0, after V lost 4 bases and J lost 6 bases. The V gene's germline CDR1 is LNHDA and CDR2 SQIVND (reference sequence). This CDR3 reads CASSRQGAGELFF. For the CDR3, the DNA is TGTGCCAGTAGTAGACAGGGGGCCGGGGAGCTGTTTTTT.

The chain carries TRBV7-9 and TRBJ1-1; D unresolved. CDR3 length: 16 residues. Trimming left V 0 bases short and J 0 bases short, with 11 bases between. CDR1 and CDR2 from the germline V gene are SEHNR and FQNEAQ (reference sequence). CDR3 sequence (DNA): TGTGCCAGCAGCTTAGCCGGAGGACGGATGAACACTGAAGCTTTCTTT. Its translation: CASSLAGGRMNTEAFF.

J is TRBJ2-6 and V is TRBV6-4; weak D call: TRBD2 (5 bases). Germline V CDR1 and CDR2: MRHNA, SNTAGT. The CDR3 contains 17 residues. The V end lost 0 bases, the J end lost 3 bases, and 12 bases lay between the germline ends. DNA of the CDR3: TGTGCCAGCAGTGACTCAAAGGGAGTTCGTGGGGCCAACGTCCTGACTTTC. Encoded protein: CASSDSKGVRGANVLTF.

This sequence joins TRBV5-1 and TRBJ1-2, with D perhaps TRBD1 (6 bases). The CDR3 covers 13 residues. Trimming left V 0 bases short and J 7 bases short, with 10 bases between. CDR1 is SGHRS and CDR2 is YFSETQ in the germline V gene. The CDR3 sequence: CASSLGAGAGYTF. The CDR3 DNA follows: TGCGCCAGCAGCTTGGGAGCAGGGGCTGGCTACACCTTC.

This chain links TRBV2 with TRBJ2-4; 8 bases align to TRBD1. Germline V lookup: CDR1 SNHLY, CDR2 FYNNEI. CDR3 length: 15 amino acids. J lost 3 bases, V lost 7 bases, and 8 bases had no gene match. DNA for the CDR3: TGTGCCAGCAAAGGACAGGGCGTAATCAAAAACATTCAGTACTTC. It encodes CASKGQGVIKNIQYF. The full variable domain, its missing parts supplied by reference TRBV2 and TRBJ2-4, is EPEVTQTPSHQVTQMGQEVILRCVPISNHLYFYWYRQILGQKVEFLVSFYNNEISEKSEIFDDQFSVERPDGSNFTLKIRSTKLEDSAMYFCASKGQGVIKNIQYFGAGTRLSVL.

This rearrangement joins TRBV4-1 to TRBJ1-2; possibly TRBD1 for D (6 bases). The V end was cut by 7 bases, the J end by 5 bases, with 11 bases between. Germline-derived CDR1 and CDR2 are MGHRA and YSYEKL. CDR3 length equals 12 residues. The CDR3 DNA reads TGCGCCAGCAAGGGCAGGGGTTATGGCTACACCTTC. It specifies CASKGRGYGYTF.